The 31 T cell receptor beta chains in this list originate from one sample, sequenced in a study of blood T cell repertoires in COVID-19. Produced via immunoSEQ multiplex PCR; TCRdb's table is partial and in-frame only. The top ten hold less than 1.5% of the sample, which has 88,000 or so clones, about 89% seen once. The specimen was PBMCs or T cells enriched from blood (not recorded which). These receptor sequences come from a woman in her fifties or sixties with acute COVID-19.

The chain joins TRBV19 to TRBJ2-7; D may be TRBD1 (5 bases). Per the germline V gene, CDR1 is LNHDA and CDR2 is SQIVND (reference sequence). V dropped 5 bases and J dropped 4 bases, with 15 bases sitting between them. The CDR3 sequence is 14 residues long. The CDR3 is CASSAQTGPYEQYF. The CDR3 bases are TGTGCCAGTAGTGCCCAAACAGGACCTTACGAGCAGTACTTC.

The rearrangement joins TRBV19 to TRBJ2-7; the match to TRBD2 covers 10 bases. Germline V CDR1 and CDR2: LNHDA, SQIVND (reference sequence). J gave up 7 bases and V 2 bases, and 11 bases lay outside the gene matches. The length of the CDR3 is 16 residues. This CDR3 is CASSIIGTSGASEQYF. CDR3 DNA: TGTGCCAGTAGTATAATCGGCACTAGCGGGGCCTCGGAGCAGTACTTC.

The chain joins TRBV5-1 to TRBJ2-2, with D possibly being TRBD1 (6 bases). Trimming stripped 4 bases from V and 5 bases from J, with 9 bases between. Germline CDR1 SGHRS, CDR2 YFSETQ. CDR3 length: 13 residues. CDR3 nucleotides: TGCGCCAGCAGCCTTGGACAGACCGGGGAGCTGTTTTTT. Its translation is CASSLGQTGELFF.

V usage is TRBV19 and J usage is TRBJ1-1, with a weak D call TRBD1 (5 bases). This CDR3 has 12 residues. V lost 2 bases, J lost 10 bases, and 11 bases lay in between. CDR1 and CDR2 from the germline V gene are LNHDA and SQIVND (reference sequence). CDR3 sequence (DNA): TGTGCCAGTAGTATAAAAGGGGCTGGAGCTTTCTTT. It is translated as CASSIKGAGAFF. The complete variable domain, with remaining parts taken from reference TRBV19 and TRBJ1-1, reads DGGITQSPKYLFRKEGQNVTLSCEQNLNHDAMYWYRQDPGQGLRLIYYSQIVNDFQKGDIAEGYSVSREKKESFPLTVTSAQKNPTAFYLCASSIKGAGAFFGQGTRLTVV.

The CDR3 region has the DNA TGTGCCTGGAGTCCAACCGGGACATATGGCTACACCTTC. Protein: CAWSPTGTYGYTF. The genes are TRBV30 and TRBJ1-2, with a tentative D call TRBD1 (6 bases). The germline V gene has CDR1 GTSNPN and CDR2 SVGIG (reference sequence). With 2 bases removed from V and 5 bases from J, the gap between germline ends came to 12 bases. The CDR3 is made up of 13 amino acids.

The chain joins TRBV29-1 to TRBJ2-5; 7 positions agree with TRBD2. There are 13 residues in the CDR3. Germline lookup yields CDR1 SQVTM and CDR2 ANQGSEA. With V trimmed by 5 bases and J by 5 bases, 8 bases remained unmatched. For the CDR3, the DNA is TGCAGCGTTAGGCCTAGCGGTACGGAGACCCAGTACTTC. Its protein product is CSVRPSGTETQYF.

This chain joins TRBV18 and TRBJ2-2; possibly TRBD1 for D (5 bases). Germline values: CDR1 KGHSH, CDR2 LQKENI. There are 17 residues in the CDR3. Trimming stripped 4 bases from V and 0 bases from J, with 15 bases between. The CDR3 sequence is CASSRGLAPANTGELFF. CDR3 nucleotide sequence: TGTGCCAGCTCACGGGGCCTCGCCCCCGCGAACACCGGGGAGCTGTTTTTT.

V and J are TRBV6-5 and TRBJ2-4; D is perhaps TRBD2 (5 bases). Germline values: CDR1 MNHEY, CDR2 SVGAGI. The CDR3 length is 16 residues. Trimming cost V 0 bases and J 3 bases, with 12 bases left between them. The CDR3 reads CASSYSILARKNIQYF. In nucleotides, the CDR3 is TGTGCCAGCAGTTACTCGATCCTAGCTCGCAAAAACATTCAGTACTTC.

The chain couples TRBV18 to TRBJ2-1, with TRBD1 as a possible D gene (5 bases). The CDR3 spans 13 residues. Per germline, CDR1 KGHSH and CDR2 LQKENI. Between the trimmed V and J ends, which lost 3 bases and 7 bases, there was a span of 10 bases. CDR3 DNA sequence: TGTGCCAGCTCACCCGGCAGGGATAATGAGCAGTTCTTC. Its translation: CASSPGRDNEQFF.

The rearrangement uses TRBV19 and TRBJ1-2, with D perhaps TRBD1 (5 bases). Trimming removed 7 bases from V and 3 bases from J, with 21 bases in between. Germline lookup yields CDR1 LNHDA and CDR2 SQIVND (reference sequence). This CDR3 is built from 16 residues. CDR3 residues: CASTQGLVPTHYGYTF. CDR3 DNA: TGTGCCAGTACCCAGGGTTTAGTACCTACTCACTATGGCTACACCTTC.

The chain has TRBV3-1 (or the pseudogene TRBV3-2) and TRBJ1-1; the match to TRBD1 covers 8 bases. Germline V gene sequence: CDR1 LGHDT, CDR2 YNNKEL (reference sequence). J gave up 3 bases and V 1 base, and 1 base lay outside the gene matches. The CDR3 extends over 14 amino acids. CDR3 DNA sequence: TGTGCCAGCAGCCAAGTACAGGGGGACACTGAAGCTTTCTTT. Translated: CASSQVQGDTEAFF.

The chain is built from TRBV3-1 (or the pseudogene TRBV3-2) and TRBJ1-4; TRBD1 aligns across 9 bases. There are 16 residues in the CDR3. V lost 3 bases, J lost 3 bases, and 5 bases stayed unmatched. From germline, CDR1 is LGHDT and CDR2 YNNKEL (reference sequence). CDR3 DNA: TGTGCCAGCAGCCAGGGGACAGGGACGTCTAATGAAAAACTGTTTTTT. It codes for CASSQGTGTSNEKLFF.

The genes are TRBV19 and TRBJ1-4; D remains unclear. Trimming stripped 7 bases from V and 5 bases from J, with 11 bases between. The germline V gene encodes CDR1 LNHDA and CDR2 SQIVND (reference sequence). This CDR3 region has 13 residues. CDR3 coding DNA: TGTGCCAGTACCGACGAGGTCAATGAAAAACTGTTTTTT. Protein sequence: CASTDEVNEKLFF.

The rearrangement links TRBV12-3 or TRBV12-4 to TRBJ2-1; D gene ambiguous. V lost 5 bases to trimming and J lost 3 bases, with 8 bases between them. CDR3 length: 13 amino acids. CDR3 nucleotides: TGTGCCAGCAGTCAACAAGACTACAATGAGCAGTTCTTC. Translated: CASSQQDYNEQFF.

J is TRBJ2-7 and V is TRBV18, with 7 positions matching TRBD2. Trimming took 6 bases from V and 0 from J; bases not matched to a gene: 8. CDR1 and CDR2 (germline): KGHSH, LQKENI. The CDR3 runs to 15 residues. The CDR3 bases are TGTGCCAGCTCTGGAAAAGCGGGGACCTCCTACGAGCAGTACTTC. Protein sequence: CASSGKAGTSYEQYF.

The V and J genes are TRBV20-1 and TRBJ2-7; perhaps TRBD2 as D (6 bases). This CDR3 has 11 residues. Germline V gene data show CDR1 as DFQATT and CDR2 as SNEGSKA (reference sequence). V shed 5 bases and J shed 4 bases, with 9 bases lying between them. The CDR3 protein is CSAPGLYEQYF. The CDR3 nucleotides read TGCAGTGCTCCGGGACTTTACGAGCAGTACTTC.

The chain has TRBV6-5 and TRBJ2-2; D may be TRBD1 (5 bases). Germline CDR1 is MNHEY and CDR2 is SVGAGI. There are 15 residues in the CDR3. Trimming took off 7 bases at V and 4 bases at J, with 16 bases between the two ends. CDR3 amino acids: CASTGREDGTGELFF. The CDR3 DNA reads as TGTGCCAGCACAGGCAGGGAAGATGGCACCGGGGAGCTGTTTTTT.

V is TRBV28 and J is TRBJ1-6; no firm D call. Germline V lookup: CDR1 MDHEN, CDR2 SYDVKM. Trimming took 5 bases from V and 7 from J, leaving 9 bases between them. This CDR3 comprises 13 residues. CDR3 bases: TGTGCCAGCAGTCCGCCCAGAAATTCACCCCTCCACTTT. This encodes CASSPPRNSPLHF.

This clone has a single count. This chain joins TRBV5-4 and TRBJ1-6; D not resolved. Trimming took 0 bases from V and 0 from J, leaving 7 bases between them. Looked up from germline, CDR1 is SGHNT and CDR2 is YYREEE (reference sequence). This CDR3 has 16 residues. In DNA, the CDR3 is TGTGCCAGCAGCTTGGACCTGAGCTCCTATAATTCACCCCTCCACTTT. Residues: CASSLDLSSYNSPLHF.

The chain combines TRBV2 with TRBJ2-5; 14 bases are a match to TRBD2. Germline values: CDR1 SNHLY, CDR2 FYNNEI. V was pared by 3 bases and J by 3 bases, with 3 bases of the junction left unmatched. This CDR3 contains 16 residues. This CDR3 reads CASSDPGLAGEETQYF. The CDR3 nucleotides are TGTGCCAGCAGTGACCCGGGACTAGCGGGAGAAGAGACCCAGTACTTC.

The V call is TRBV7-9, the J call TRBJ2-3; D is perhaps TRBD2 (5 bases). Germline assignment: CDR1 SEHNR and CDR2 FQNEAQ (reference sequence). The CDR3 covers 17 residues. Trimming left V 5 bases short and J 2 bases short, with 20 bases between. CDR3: CASSPPGRIWDTDTQYF. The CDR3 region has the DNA TGTGCCAGCAGCCCCCCGGGGAGAATTTGGGACACAGATACGCAGTATTTT.

CDR3 in DNA: TGTGCCAGCAGCTTGGCGGGAGGGCCAGATACGCAGTATTTT. The encoded protein is CASSLAGGPDTQYF. V gene TRBV5-4 combines with J gene TRBJ2-3, with 8 bases matching TRBD2. The ends lost 0 bases at V and 4 bases at J; junction bases unmatched: 1. The germline V gene has CDR1 SGHNT and CDR2 YYREEE (reference sequence). CDR3 size: 14 residues.

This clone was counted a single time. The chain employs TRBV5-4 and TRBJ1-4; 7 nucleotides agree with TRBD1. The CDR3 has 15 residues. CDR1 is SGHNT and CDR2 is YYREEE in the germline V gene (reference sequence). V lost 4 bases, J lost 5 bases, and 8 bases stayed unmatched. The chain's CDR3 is CASSPWDSRNEKLFF. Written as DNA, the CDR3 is TGTGCCAGCAGCCCCTGGGACAGCAGGAATGAAAAACTGTTTTTT.

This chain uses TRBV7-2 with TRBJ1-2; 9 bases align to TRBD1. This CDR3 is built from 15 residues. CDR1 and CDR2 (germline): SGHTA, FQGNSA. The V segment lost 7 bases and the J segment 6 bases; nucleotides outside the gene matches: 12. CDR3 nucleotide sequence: TGTGCCAGCAACCCTCGAACAGGGGGCCGTGATGGCTACACCTTC. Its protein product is CASNPRTGGRDGYTF.

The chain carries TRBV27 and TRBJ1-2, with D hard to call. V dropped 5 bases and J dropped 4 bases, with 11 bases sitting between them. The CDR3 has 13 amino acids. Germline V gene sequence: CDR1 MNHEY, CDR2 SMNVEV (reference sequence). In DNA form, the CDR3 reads TGTGCCAGCAGTCGAGGGTACCCCTATGGCTACACCTTC. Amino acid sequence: CASSRGYPYGYTF.

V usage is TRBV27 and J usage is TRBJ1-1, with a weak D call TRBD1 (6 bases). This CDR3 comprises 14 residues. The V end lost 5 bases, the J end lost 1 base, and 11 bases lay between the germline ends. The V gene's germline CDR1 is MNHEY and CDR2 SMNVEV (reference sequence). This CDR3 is CASSPQGRNTEAFF. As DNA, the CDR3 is TGTGCCAGCAGTCCCCAGGGGAGGAACACTGAAGCTTTCTTT.

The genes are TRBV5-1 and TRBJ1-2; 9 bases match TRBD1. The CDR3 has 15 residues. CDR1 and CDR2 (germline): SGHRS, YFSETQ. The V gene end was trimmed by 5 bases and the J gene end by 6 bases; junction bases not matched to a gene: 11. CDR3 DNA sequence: TGCGCCAGCAGTTATCCCGGGACAGGGAAAGATGGCTACACCTTC. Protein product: CASSYPGTGKDGYTF.

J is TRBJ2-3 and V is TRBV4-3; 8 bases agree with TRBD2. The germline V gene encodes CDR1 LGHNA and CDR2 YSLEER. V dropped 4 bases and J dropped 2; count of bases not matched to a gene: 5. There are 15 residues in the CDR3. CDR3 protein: CASSLSGRDTDTQYF. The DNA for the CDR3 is TGCGCCAGCAGCCTCAGCGGGAGAGACACAGATACGCAGTATTTT.

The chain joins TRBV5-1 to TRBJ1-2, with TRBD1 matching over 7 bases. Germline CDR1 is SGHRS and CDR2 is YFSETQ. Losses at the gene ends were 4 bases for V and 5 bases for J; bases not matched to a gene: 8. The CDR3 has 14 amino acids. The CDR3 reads CASSPGTEEYGYTF. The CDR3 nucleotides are TGCGCCAGCAGCCCCGGGACAGAGGAATATGGCTACACCTTC.

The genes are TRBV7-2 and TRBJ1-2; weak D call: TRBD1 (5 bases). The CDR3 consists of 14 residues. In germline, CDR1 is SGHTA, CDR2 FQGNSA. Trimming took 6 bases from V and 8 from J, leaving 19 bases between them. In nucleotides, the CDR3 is TGTGCCAGCAGTCAAAAGGTCACGGGGGGAGGCTACACCTTC. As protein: CASSQKVTGGGYTF.

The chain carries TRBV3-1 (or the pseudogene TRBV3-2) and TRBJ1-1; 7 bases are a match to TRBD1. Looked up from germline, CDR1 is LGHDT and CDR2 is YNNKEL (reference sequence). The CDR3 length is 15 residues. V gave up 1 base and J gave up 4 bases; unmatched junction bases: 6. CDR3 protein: CASSQAQGVGTEAFF. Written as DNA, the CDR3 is TGTGCCAGCAGCCAAGCTCAGGGGGTGGGCACTGAAGCTTTCTTT.